The entry below gives a single T cell receptor (beta chain) sequence along with its context. This record comes from a study of blood T cell repertoires in COVID-19. For the study at large: The United States, Italy and Spain were the sources of the acute and convalescent COVID-19 samples. From T cells, B-cell-depleted T cells, or PBMCs came the material, which was cDNA or gDNA.

Per the original data handling: Researchers report that nucleated cell counts were estimated from reference gene primer amplification. TCRdb's copy holds only in-frame clones and misses some; the assay was immunoSEQ multiplex PCR. The DNA was the basis for D and trimming; V, J and clone size are from that table. The repertoire holds a few hundred thousand clones, with about 79% as singletons. This clonotype originated in a woman in her 40s who had recovered from COVID-19. The source material was peripheral blood.

CDR3: CSVEDSGGSGKYF. DNA of the CDR3: TGCAGCGTTGAAGATTCGGGGGGGTCAGGGAAGTACTTC. The chain employs TRBV29-1 and TRBJ2-7, with 8 nucleotides matching TRBD2. Germline V CDR1 and CDR2: SQVTM, ANQGSEA. This CDR3 spans 13 amino acids. With V trimmed by 0 bases and J by 11 bases, 9 bases remained unmatched.